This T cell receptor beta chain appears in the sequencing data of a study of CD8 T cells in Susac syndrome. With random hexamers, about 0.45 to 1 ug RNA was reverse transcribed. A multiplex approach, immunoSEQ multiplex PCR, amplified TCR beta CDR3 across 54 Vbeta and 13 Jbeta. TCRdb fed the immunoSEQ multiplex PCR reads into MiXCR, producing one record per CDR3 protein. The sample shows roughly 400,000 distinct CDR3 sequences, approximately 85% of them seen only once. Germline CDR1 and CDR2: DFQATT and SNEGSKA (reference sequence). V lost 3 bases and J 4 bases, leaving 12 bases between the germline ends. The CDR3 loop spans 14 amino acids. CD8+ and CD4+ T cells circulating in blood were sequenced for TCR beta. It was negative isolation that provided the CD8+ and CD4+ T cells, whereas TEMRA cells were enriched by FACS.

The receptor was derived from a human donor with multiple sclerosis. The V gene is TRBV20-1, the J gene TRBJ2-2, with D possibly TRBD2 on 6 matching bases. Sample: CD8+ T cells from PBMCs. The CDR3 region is CSASGGVGTGELFF. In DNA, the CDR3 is TGCAGTGCTAGCGGCGGGGTCGGCACCGGGGAGCTGTTTTTT.